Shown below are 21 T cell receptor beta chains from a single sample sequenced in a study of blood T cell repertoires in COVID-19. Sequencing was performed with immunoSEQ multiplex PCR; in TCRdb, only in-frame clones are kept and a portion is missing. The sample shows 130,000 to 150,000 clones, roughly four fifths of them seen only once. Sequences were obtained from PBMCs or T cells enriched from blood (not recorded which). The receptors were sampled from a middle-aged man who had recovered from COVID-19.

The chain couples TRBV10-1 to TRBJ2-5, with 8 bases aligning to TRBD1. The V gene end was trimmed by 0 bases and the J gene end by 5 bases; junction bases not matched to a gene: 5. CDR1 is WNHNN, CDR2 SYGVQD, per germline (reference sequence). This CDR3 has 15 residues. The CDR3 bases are TGCGCCAGCAGTGAGTCAGGGACAGGTGGTGAGACCCAGTACTTC. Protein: CASSESGTGGETQYF.

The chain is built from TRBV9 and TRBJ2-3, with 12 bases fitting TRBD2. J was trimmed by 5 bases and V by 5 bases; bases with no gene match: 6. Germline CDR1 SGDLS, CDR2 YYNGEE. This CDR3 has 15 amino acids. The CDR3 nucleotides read TGTGCCAGCAGGGCGACTAGCGGGGGAGTAGATACGCAGTATTTT. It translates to CASRATSGGVDTQYF.

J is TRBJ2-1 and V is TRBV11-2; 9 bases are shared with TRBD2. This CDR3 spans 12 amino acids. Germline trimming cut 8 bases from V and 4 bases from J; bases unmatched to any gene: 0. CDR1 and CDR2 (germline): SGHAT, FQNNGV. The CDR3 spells CASAGGYNEQFF. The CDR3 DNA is TGTGCCAGCGCGGGGGGGTACAATGAGCAGTTCTTC.

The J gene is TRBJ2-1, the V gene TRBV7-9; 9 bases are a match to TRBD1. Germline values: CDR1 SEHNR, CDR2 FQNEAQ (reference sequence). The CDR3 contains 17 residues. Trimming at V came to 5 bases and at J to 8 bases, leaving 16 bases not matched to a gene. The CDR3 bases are TGTGCCAGCAGCCTCCCCCGGCCGGGACAGGGAACCGATGAGCAGTTCTTC. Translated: CASSLPRPGQGTDEQFF. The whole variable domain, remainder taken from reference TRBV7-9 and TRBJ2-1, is DTGVSQNPRHKITKRGQNVTFRCDPISEHNRLYWYRQTLGQGPEFLTYFQNEAQLEKSRLLSDRFSAERPKGSFSTLEIQRTEQGDSAMYLCASSLPRPGQGTDEQFFGPGTRLTVL.

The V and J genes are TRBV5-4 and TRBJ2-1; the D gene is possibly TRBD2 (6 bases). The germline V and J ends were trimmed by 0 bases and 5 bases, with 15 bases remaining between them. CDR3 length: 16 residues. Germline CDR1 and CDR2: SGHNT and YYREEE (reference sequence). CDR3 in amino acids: CASSLVLLGLNNEQFF. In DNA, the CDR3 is TGTGCCAGCAGCTTGGTATTGCTTGGACTAAACAATGAGCAGTTCTTC. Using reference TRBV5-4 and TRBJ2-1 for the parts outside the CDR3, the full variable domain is ETGVTQSPTHLIKTRGQQVTLRCSSQSGHNTVSWYQQALGQGPQFIFQYYREEENGRGNFPPRFSGLQFPNYSSELNVNALELDDSALYLCASSLVLLGLNNEQFFGPGTRLTVL.

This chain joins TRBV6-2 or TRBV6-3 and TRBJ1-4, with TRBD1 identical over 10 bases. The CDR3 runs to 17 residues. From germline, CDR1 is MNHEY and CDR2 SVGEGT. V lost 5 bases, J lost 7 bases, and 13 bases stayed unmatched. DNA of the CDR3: TGTGCCAGCAGTCGTGGACAGGGGGGCAGACGGGGTGAAAAACTGTTTTTT. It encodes CASSRGQGGRRGEKLFF.

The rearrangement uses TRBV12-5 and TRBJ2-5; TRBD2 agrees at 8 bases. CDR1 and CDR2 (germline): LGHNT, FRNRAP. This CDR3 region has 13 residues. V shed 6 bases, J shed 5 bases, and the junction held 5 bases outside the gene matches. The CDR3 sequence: CASGKAGVETQYF. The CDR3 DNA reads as TGTGCTAGTGGAAAAGCGGGGGTGGAGACCCAGTACTTC.

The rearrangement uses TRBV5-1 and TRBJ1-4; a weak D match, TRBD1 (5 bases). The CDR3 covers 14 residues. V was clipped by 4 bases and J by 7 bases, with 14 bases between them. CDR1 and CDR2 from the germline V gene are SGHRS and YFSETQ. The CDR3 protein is CASSGTGGSEKLFF. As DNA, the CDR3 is TGCGCCAGCAGCGGGACGGGAGGCAGTGAAAAACTGTTTTTT.

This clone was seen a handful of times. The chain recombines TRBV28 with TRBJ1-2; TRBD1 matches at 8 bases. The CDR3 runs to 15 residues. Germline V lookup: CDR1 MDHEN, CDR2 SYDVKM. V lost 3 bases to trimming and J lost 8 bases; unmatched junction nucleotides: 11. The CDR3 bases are TGTGCCAGCAGTTTTACCCGGACAGGGTCGGGAGGCTACACCTTC. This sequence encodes CASSFTRTGSGGYTF.

DNA for the CDR3: TGTGCCTGGAGATCGACAGGGGGCGATCAGCCCCAGCATTTT. It codes for CAWRSTGGDQPQHF. The rearrangement uses TRBV30 and TRBJ1-5, with TRBD1 matching over 10 bases. V shed 3 bases and J 5 bases; nucleotides not matched to a gene: 4. CDR1 is GTSNPN and CDR2 is SVGIG in the germline V gene (reference sequence). This CDR3 spans 14 amino acids.

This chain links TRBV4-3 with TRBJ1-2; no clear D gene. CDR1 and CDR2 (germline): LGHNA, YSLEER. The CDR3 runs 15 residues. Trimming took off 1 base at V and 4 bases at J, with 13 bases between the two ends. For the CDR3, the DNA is TGCGCCAGCAGCCAAGTGAACGAGGAGGGCTATGGCTACACCTTC. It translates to CASSQVNEEGYGYTF.

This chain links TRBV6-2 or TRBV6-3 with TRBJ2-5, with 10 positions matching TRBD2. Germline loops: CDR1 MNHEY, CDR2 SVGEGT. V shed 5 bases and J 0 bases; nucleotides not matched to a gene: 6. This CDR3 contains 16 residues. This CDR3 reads CASSILAGGHQETQYF. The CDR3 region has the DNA TGTGCCAGCAGTATCTTAGCGGGGGGCCACCAAGAGACCCAGTACTTC.

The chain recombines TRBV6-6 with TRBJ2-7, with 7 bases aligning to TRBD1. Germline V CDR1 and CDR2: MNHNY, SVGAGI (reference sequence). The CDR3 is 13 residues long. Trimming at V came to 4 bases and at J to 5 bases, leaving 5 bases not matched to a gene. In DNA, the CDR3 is TGTGCCAGCAGTTCGACAGGGTATGACGAGCAGTACTTC. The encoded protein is CASSSTGYDEQYF.

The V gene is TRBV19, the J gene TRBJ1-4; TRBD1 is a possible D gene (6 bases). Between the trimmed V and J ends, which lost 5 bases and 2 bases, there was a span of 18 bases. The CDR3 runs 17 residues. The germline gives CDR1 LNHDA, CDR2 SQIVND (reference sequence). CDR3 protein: CASSVIQGIRTNEKLFF. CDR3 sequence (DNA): TGTGCCAGTAGTGTCATCCAGGGGATTCGCACTAATGAAAAACTGTTTTTT.

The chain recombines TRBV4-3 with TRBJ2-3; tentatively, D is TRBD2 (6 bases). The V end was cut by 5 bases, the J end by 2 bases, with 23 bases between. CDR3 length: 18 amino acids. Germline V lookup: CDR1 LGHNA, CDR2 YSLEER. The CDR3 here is CASSCPVSGTPNTDTQYF. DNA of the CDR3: TGCGCCAGCAGCTGTCCTGTTTCCGGGACTCCGAACACAGATACGCAGTATTTT.

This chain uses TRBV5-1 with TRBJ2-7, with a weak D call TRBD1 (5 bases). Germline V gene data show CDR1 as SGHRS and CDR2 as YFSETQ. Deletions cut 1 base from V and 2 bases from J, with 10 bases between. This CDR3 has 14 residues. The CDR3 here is CASSLRGLPYEQYF. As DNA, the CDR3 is TGCGCCAGCAGCTTGAGGGGATTACCCTACGAGCAGTACTTC.

The CDR3 here is CASSIGQGDEKLFF. CDR3 nucleotide sequence: TGCGCCAGCAGCATAGGACAGGGAGATGAAAAACTGTTTTTT. The rearrangement uses TRBV5-1 and TRBJ1-4; TRBD1 agrees at 8 bases. Per germline, CDR1 SGHRS and CDR2 YFSETQ. The length of the CDR3 is 14 residues. The junction had 5 bases not matched to a gene; V was cut back by 4 bases and J by 6 bases.

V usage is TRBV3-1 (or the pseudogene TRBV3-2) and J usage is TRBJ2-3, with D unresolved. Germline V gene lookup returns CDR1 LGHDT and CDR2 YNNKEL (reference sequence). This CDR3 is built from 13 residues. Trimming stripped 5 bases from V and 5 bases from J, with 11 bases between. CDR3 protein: CASSSPSGDTQYF. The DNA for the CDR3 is TGTGCCAGCAGCTCGCCCTCGGGAGATACGCAGTATTTT.

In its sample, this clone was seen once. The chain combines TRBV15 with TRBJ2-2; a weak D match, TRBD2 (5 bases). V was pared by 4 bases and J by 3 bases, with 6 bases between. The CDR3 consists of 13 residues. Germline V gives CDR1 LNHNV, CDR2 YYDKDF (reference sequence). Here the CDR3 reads CATSIGDTGELFF. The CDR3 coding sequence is TGTGCCACCAGCATCGGGGACACCGGGGAGCTGTTTTTT.

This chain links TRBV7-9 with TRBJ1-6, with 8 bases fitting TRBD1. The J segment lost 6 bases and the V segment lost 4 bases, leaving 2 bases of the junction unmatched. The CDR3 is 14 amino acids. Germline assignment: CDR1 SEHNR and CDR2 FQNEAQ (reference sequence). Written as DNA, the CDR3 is TGTGCCAGCAGCTCGGGACAGGCTAATTCACCCCTCCACTTT. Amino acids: CASSSGQANSPLHF.

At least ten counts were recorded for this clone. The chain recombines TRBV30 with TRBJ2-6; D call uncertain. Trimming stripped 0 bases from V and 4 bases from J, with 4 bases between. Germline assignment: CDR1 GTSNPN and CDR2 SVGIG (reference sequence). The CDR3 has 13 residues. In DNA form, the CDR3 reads TGTGCCTGGAGTGTACAAGGGGCCAACGTCCTGACTTTC. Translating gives CAWSVQGANVLTF.